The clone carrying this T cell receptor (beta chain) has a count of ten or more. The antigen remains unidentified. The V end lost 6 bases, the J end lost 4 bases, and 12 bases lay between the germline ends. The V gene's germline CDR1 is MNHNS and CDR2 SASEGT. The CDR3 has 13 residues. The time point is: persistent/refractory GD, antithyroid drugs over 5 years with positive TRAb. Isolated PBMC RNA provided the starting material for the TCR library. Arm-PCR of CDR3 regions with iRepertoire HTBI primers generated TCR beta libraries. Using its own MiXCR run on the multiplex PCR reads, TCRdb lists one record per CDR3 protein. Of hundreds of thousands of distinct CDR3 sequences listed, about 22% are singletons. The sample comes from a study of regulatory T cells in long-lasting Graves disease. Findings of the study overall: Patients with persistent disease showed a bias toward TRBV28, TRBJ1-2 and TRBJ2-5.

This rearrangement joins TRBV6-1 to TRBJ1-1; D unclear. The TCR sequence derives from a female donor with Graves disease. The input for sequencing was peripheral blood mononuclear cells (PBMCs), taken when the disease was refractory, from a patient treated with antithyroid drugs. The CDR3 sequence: CASRRREITEAFF. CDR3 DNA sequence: TGTGCCAGCAGAAGACGGGAGATCACTGAAGCTTTCTTT.